The present T cell receptor (beta chain) was sequenced within a study of blood T cells in healthy people across ages. Overall study: The capture of about one barcoded beta molecule per two T cells was achieved by template switching. Overall study results and limits: The authors considered diversity estimates from one million T cells to be underestimates. As naive T cell percentage varied, TCR beta diversity correlated strongly with it. Aged donors had fewer naive CD4+ cells and lower diversity than long-lived donors.

From germline, CDR1 is SEHNR and CDR2 FQNEAQ (reference sequence). CDR3 size: 13 residues. The V and J ends lost 6 bases and 7 bases respectively, with 13 bases between them. Note on this clonotype: Its matching antigen is unknown.

Using a J-beta primer mix together with a sample-barcoded 5' primer, a second PCR was run for about 7 to 12 cycles. TCRdb re-called the 5' RACE reads through MiXCR, storing one row per CDR3 protein. This table has approximately 1,700,000 distinct CDR3 sequences, 35% to 50% appearing once. This chain joins TRBV7-9 and TRBJ2-1; D tentatively fits TRBD1 or TRBD2 (5 bases each). The clonotype comes from a human donor in good health. Sequenced: blood. This CDR3 reads CASRYTEGNEQFF. Here the CDR3 DNA reads TGTGCCAGCAGGTATACTGAGGGGAATGAGCAGTTCTTC.